This T cell receptor beta chain is drawn from a study of T cell repertoires in cytomegalovirus infection. This CDR3 contains 17 residues. Trimming cost V 1 base and J 0 bases, with 12 bases left between them. The germline gives CDR1 LGHNA, CDR2 YNFKEQ. TCRdb itself ran the reads through MiXCR, one entry per CDR3 protein. The sample carries more than 400,000 distinct CDR3 sequences, about 30% recorded once. This receptor was identified in a human donor in good health (CMV status not recorded). Some clones in this sample may be carry-over from other donors' samples. Sequenced sample: PBMCs. This sequence joins TRBV4-2 and TRBJ2-2; a possible D gene is TRBD2 (5 bases). The CDR3 DNA reads as TGTGCCAGCAGCCAAGCTGTTGCGGGCGCGAACACCGGGGAGCTGTTTTTT. Translation gives CASSQAVAGANTGELFF.